The 20 T cell receptor beta chains below all came from one sample that was sequenced in a study of neurological immune-mediated disorders. Documented time point: technical triplicate 1. TCRdb redid the calling of the 5' RACE reads with MiXCR, one entry per CDR3 protein. The sample consists of 30,000 to 40,000 distinct CDR3 sequences, approximately 12% of them appearing once. Sequenced: PBMCs. These receptors originate from a man between 60 and 75 years old with HTLV-1-associated myelopathy (HAM/TSP).

This clonotype was detected ten times or more. J is TRBJ1-2 and V is TRBV27; D is unresolved. V was cut by 5 bases and J by 5 bases, with 21 bases left in between. The germline CDR1 and CDR2 sequences are MNHEY and SMNVEV (reference sequence). This CDR3 is built from 16 residues. The CDR3 loop is CASSRETNVGLYGYTF. CDR3 bases: TGTGCCAGCAGTAGAGAGACAAACGTCGGATTATATGGCTACACCTTC.

This clonotype was detected only a few times. V usage is TRBV20-1 and J usage is TRBJ2-3, with TRBD1 matching 7 bases. Germline CDR1 DFQATT, CDR2 SNEGSKA (reference sequence). The V segment lost 6 bases and the J segment 2 bases; nucleotides outside the gene matches: 11. The CDR3 is 15 residues long. The CDR3 DNA reads TGCAGTGCGGTCGGACAGGCCTCCTTCACAGATACGCAGTATTTT. Protein sequence: CSAVGQASFTDTQYF.

Many counts were recorded for this clonotype. The chain uses TRBV29-1 and TRBJ2-7, with 7 nucleotides matching TRBD1. CDR3 length: 14 residues. Germline lookup yields CDR1 SQVTM and CDR2 ANQGSEA. With V trimmed by 6 bases and J by 0 bases, 8 bases remained unmatched. The CDR3 region has the DNA TGCAGCGTACAACAGGGGTCGGCCTCCTACGAGCAGTACTTC. It is translated as CSVQQGSASYEQYF.

This clonotype occurred many times. This chain connects TRBV28 to TRBJ2-2; D possibly uses TRBD1 or TRBD2 (5 bases each). The V end was cut by 10 bases, the J end by 4 bases, with 16 bases between. This CDR3 has 14 amino acids. Germline assignment: CDR1 MDHEN and CDR2 SYDVKM. The CDR3 DNA follows: TGTGCCACCGGACAATCCGGGGTCACCGGGGAGCTGTTTTTT. Amino acids: CATGQSGVTGELFF. Together with reference TRBV28 and TRBJ2-2, the CDR3 gives the full variable domain: DVKVTQSSRYLVKRTGEKVFLECVQDMDHENMFWYRQDPGLGLRLIYFSYDVKMKEKGDIPEGYSVSREKKERFSLILESASTNQTSMYLCATGQSGVTGELFFGEGSRLTVL.

Ten or more counts support this clonotype. The chain carries TRBV5-1 and TRBJ2-5; possible D gene TRBD2, 5 bases. Trimming removed 2 bases from V and 4 bases from J, with 12 bases in between. The CDR3 length is 14 residues. Germline V gives CDR1 SGHRS, CDR2 YFSETQ. In nucleotides, the CDR3 is TGCGCCAGCAGCTTCGGGGAGTTCGTAGAGACCCAGTACTTC. This encodes CASSFGEFVETQYF. Variable domain in full (rest from reference TRBV5-1 and TRBJ2-5): KAGVTQTPRYLIKTRGQQVTLSCSPISGHRSVSWYQQTPGQGLQFLFEYFSETQRNKGNFPGRFSGRQFSNSRSEMNVSTLELGDSALYLCASSFGEFVETQYFGPGTRLLVL.

This clonotype was recorded many times. The chain joins TRBV15 to TRBJ2-7, with TRBD2 as a possible D gene (6 bases). The CDR3 has 14 residues. The V end lost 5 bases, the J end lost 7 bases, and 18 bases lay between the germline ends. Germline V gene lookup returns CDR1 LNHNV and CDR2 YYDKDF (reference sequence). The CDR3 loop reads CATSQAELRGEQYF. The CDR3 coding sequence is TGTGCCACCAGCCAAGCGGAGCTCCGGGGGGAGCAGTACTTC.

This clonotype showed up many times. The chain has TRBV5-1 and TRBJ2-7; possibly TRBD1 for D (5 bases). The V end was cut by 7 bases, the J end by 3 bases, with 20 bases between. The CDR3 runs to 15 residues. Germline-derived CDR1 and CDR2 are SGHRS and YFSETQ. The CDR3 spells CASFARAGKNYEQYF. CDR3 coding DNA: TGCGCCAGCTTCGCTCGGGCAGGGAAGAACTACGAGCAGTACTTC.

At least ten counts were recorded for this clonotype. This chain connects TRBV5-5 to TRBJ2-3, with TRBD2 as a possible D gene (6 bases). The V end lost 5 bases, the J end lost 1 base, and 20 bases lay between the germline ends. The CDR3 runs 17 residues. Germline V gives CDR1 SGHKS, CDR2 YYEKEE (reference sequence). CDR3 in amino acids: CASRLDLWRGRTDTQYF. CDR3 DNA: TGTGCCAGCAGACTCGATCTGTGGAGGGGACGCACAGATACGCAGTATTTT.

This clonotype was observed many times. This chain joins TRBV7-3 and TRBJ2-1; 8 bases agree with TRBD2. From germline, CDR1 is SGHTA and CDR2 FQGTGA. The CDR3 extends over 17 amino acids. With 4 bases clipped from V and 5 bases from J, the junction kept 13 bases outside the gene matches. The CDR3 reads CASSSLGAGVQNNEQFF. Written as DNA, the CDR3 is TGTGCCAGCAGCTCCTTAGGAGCGGGAGTTCAAAACAATGAGCAGTTCTTC.

This clonotype was observed at least ten times. This chain joins TRBV12-3 or TRBV12-4 and TRBJ1-1; 8 bases agree with TRBD1. Trimming removed 5 bases from V and 5 bases from J; junction bases left unmatched: 7. The CDR3 runs to 14 residues. The CDR3 nucleotides read TGTGCCAGCAGTCCCTCAGGGGGCTTTACTGAAGCTTTCTTT. It is translated as CASSPSGGFTEAFF.

Ten or more counts support this clonotype. The rearrangement joins TRBV5-1 to TRBJ2-3, with TRBD2 identical over 11 bases. Trimming cost V 4 bases and J 6 bases; bases outside gene matches: 10. The CDR3 has 16 amino acids. Germline lookup yields CDR1 SGHRS and CDR2 YFSETQ. Here the CDR3 DNA reads TGCGCCAGCAGCAGACTAGCGGGAACAGGATCCGATACGCAGTATTTT. Protein: CASSRLAGTGSDTQYF. Together with reference TRBV5-1 and TRBJ2-3, the CDR3 gives the full variable domain: KAGVTQTPRYLIKTRGQQVTLSCSPISGHRSVSWYQQTPGQGLQFLFEYFSETQRNKGNFPGRFSGRQFSNSRSEMNVSTLELGDSALYLCASSRLAGTGSDTQYFGPGTRLTVL.

This clonotype was seen many times. This chain uses TRBV15 with TRBJ2-5; 8 bases are shared with TRBD1. The germline gives CDR1 LNHNV, CDR2 YYDKDF (reference sequence). J lost 4 bases, V lost 1 base, and 5 bases had no gene match. The CDR3 is made up of 15 amino acids. CDR3 loop: CATSRARQGRETQYF. The CDR3 DNA reads TGTGCCACCAGCAGAGCCCGACAGGGGAGAGAGACCCAGTACTTC.

This clonotype was counted ten times or more. The V call is TRBV28, the J call TRBJ1-5; tentatively, D is TRBD1 (5 bases). The CDR3 contains 12 residues. Trimming took 6 bases from V and 5 from J, leaving 8 bases between them. Germline CDR1 MDHEN, CDR2 SYDVKM. The CDR3 protein is CASRQGYQPQHF. CDR3 DNA: TGTGCCAGCAGGCAGGGATATCAGCCCCAGCATTTT.

This clonotype was counted ten times or more. The rearrangement joins TRBV12-3 or TRBV12-4 to TRBJ1-4, with D possibly TRBD1 on 6 matching bases. V was cut by 6 bases and J by 0 bases, with 8 bases left in between. The CDR3 loop spans 14 amino acids. The CDR3 spells CASRRTATNEKLFF. The CDR3 coding sequence is TGTGCCAGCAGGAGGACAGCAACTAATGAAAAACTGTTTTTT.

This clonotype was recorded many times. This rearrangement joins TRBV20-1 to TRBJ2-1, with D perhaps matching TRBD1 (6 bases). The CDR3 is 14 amino acids. V shed 3 bases and J shed 1 base, with 10 bases lying between them. Germline V gives CDR1 DFQATT, CDR2 SNEGSKA (reference sequence). The CDR3, as DNA: TGCAGTGCTAGGCGGCAGGGGTCCTACAATGAGCAGTTCTTC. This sequence encodes CSARRQGSYNEQFF.

This clonotype has ten or more counts. The genes are TRBV7-8 and TRBJ2-3, with TRBD2 identical over 14 bases. This CDR3 comprises 20 residues. From germline, CDR1 is SGHVS and CDR2 FQNEAQ. With 5 bases clipped from V and 5 bases from J, the junction kept 18 bases outside the gene matches. The CDR3 DNA sequence: TGTGCCAGCAGCCCCCGGTGGGGGAAGACTAGCGGGAGGGCAGGAGATACGCAGTATTTT. Protein: CASSPRWGKTSGRAGDTQYF.

This clonotype was seen many times. The CDR3 sequence: CSARDGGTGSAEQFF. CDR3 DNA sequence: TGCAGTGCTAGAGATGGGGGGACAGGGTCTGCTGAGCAGTTCTTC. The J gene is TRBJ2-1, the V gene TRBV20-1; 9 positions agree with TRBD1. The CDR3 covers 15 residues. The V gene's germline CDR1 is DFQATT and CDR2 SNEGSKA (reference sequence). The J segment lost 9 bases and the V segment lost 0 bases, leaving 9 bases of the junction unmatched.

Many counts were recorded for this clonotype. The chain combines TRBV6-2 or TRBV6-3 with TRBJ1-5; D gene uncertain. Trimming shortened V by 2 bases and J by 1 base, and 12 bases separated the two germline ends. Germline lookup yields CDR1 MNHEY and CDR2 SVGEGT. CDR3 length: 16 amino acids. CDR3 in DNA: TGTGCCAGCAGTTACGCTCGGGGTAACAGCAATCAGCCCCAGCATTTT. Translated: CASSYARGNSNQPQHF.

This clonotype was seen at least ten times. This chain connects TRBV3-1 to TRBJ2-2; 7 bases fit TRBD1. Germline loops: CDR1 LGHDT, CDR2 YNNKEL (reference sequence). The V segment lost 6 bases and the J segment 1 base; nucleotides outside the gene matches: 14. The CDR3 runs to 18 residues. The DNA of the CDR3 is TGTGCCAGCAGTCCGAACACAGGGGCTGGAGGGAACACCGGGGAGCTGTTTTTT. Translation: CASSPNTGAGGNTGELFF.

This clonotype occurred many times. This chain connects TRBV20-1 to TRBJ2-7; D possibly corresponds to TRBD1 (5 bases). This CDR3 is built from 15 residues. Trimming shortened V by 1 base and J by 0 bases, and 13 bases separated the two germline ends. The germline gives CDR1 DFQATT, CDR2 SNEGSKA (reference sequence). CDR3 coding DNA: TGCAGTGCTAGAGCGGCGACAGAGAGCTCCTACGAGCAGTACTTC. Its translation: CSARAATESSYEQYF.